This is a list of T cell receptor beta chains from one sample in a study of T cell repertoires in cytomegalovirus infection. For these receptors, no antigen is known. TCRdb used MiXCR to reprocess the reads, holding one entry per CDR3 protein. Among around 430,000 distinct CDR3 sequences, approximately 42% were seen once, and the ten largest hold around two fifths. The sample in question was cultured PBMCs, obtained from culture after CMV antigen stimulation. These TCRs come from a human donor in good health (CMV status not recorded). Some clones in this sample may be carry-over from other donors' samples. The CDR3 runs from the conserved cysteine through the conserved F or W. The D gene is left open where the match is weak. Only some rows state a clone size, as once, few, many or a class for expanded clones.

.	TRBV7-2	TRBD2	TRBJ2-3	CAIWGHLLLAGDPDTQYF	TGTGCCATCTGGGGACATCTCCTCCTAGCGGGAGATCCAGATACGCAGTATTTT
.	TRBV24-1	.	TRBJ2-5	CATSDLQTGQETQYF	TGTGCCACCAGTGATTTGCAAACAGGGCAGGAGACCCAGTACTTC
many	TRBV12-3/TRBV12-4	.	TRBJ1-4	CASSFPPYEKLFF	TGTGCCAGCAGTTTTCCTCCCTATGAAAAACTGTTTTTT
few	TRBV7-6	.	TRBJ2-3	CASSLEGGGAHTDTQYF	TGTGCCAGCAGCTTAGAGGGTGGCGGGGCCCACACAGATACGCAGTATTTT
few	TRBV7-2	.	TRBJ1-2	CASSLGFLGGYNYGYTF	TGTGCCAGCAGCTTAGGTTTTTTAGGGGGTTATAACTATGGCTACACCTTC
few	TRBV20-1	.	TRBJ1-2	CSAPGFNYGYTF	TGCAGTGCCCCGGGGTTTAACTATGGCTACACCTTC
few	TRBV12-3/TRBV12-4	TRBD1	TRBJ2-7	CASSAPGTAIYEQYF	TGTGCCAGCAGTGCACCCGGGACAGCAATCTACGAGCAGTACTTC
many	TRBV7-2	TRBD2	TRBJ2-3	CASSLELAGAFPTDTQYF	TGTGCCAGCAGCTTAGAACTAGCGGGGGCGTTTCCGACGGATACGCAGTATTTT
few	TRBV12-3/TRBV12-4	.	TRBJ2-3	CASETEATDTQYF	TGTGCCAGCGAGACGGAGGCCACAGATACGCAGTATTTT
few	TRBV7-2	.	TRBJ2-1	CASSLGRRGEQFF	TGTGCCAGCAGCTTAGGGCGCCGCGGTGAGCAGTTCTTC
many	TRBV7-2	.	TRBJ1-1	CASCRKGDTEAFF	TGTGCCAGCTGCCGGAAAGGGGACACTGAAGCTTTCTTT